The 28 T cell receptor beta chains reported below all come from one sample, sequenced in a study of T-cell reconstitution after alpha-beta-depleted transplantation in children. Preparation of the TCRbeta library used unique molecular identifiers. A single record per CDR3 protein comes from TCRdb applying MiXCR to the PCR reads. Counted here are 200,000 to 250,000 distinct CDR3 sequences, around 8.9% occurring once; the ten biggest clones make up approximately 5%. The sample was PBMCs from the stem cell graft donor, taken from the stem cell graft. All receptors come from a human donor who donated a stem cell graft to a child with SCID.

This clonotype was detected many times. The J gene is TRBJ2-6, the V gene TRBV3-1; 14 nucleotides match TRBD2. CDR1 and CDR2 (germline): LGHDT, YNNKEL (reference sequence). Unmatched junction bases numbered 10, after V lost 6 bases and J lost 3 bases. There are 19 residues in the CDR3. CDR3 coding DNA: TGTGCCAGCAGTAAGGGACTAGCGGGGGCGGCATTTGGGGCCAACGTCCTGACTTTC. It yields the protein CASSKGLAGAAFGANVLTF.

The sample holds many counts of this clonotype. The gene calls are TRBV28 and TRBJ1-2, with TRBD1 matching over 7 bases. From germline, CDR1 is MDHEN and CDR2 SYDVKM. V gave up 10 bases and J gave up 0 bases; unmatched junction bases: 5. The CDR3 extends over 13 amino acids. The CDR3: CATGDSSNYGYTF. For the CDR3, the DNA is TGTGCCACCGGGGACAGCTCTAACTATGGCTACACCTTC.

The V call is TRBV7-9, the J call TRBJ1-1; D call uncertain. The length of the CDR3 is 17 residues. With 3 bases removed from V and 0 bases from J, the gap between germline ends came to 17 bases. Germline V gives CDR1 SEHNR, CDR2 FQNEAQ (reference sequence). The CDR3 DNA reads as TGTGCCAGCAGCTTGCCCCGACTCGGCAGAATGAACACTGAAGCTTTCTTT. It is translated as CASSLPRLGRMNTEAFF. Filled out from reference TRBV7-9 and TRBJ1-1, the complete variable domain reads DTGVSQNPRHKITKRGQNVTFRCDPISEHNRLYWYRQTLGQGPEFLTYFQNEAQLEKSRLLSDRFSAERPKGSFSTLEIQRTEQGDSAMYLCASSLPRLGRMNTEAFFGQGTRLTVV.

This clonotype was recorded at least ten times. The CDR3 DNA follows: TGTGCCAGCAGCTTAACGTCAACCTACGAGCAGTACTTC. It codes for CASSLTSTYEQYF. V is TRBV7-3 and J is TRBJ2-7, with no clear D. V lost 0 bases, J lost 2 bases, and 5 bases lay in between. The CDR3 consists of 13 residues. The germline V gene has CDR1 SGHTA and CDR2 FQGTGA.

This clonotype was detected ten times or more. This chain joins TRBV6-5 and TRBJ2-6; D not certain. V lost 0 bases to trimming and J lost 5 bases, with 2 bases between them. The CDR3 totals 13 residues. Germline CDR1 reads MNHEY; CDR2 reads SVGAGI. The CDR3 coding sequence is TGTGCCAGCAGTTACTCCTGGGCCAACGTCCTGACTTTC. It translates to CASSYSWANVLTF.

Regarding this clonotype: This may come from a read error, since a much larger clone is one base off. The rearrangement joins TRBV11-2 to TRBJ2-1; possibly TRBD2 for D (7 bases). The V end was cut by 1 base, the J end by 9 bases, with 13 bases between. CDR3 length equals 14 residues. The germline V gene has CDR1 SGHAT and CDR2 FQNNGV. CDR3 bases: TGTGCCAGCAGCTTAGTAGGGGGGGCCCTTGAGCAGTTCTTC. It encodes CASSLVGGALEQFF.

This clonotype was seen repeatedly, ten times or more. The chain is built from TRBV11-3 and TRBJ2-7; D remains ambiguous. The V end was cut by 4 bases, the J end by 3 bases, with 10 bases between. This CDR3 region has 13 residues. Germline V CDR1 and CDR2: SGHNT, YENEEA. CDR3 residues: CASSYGPNYEQYF. The CDR3 coding sequence is TGTGCCAGCAGCTACGGACCCAACTACGAGCAGTACTTC.

The chain uses TRBV2 and TRBJ2-3; D is possibly TRBD1 or TRBD2 (5 bases each). This CDR3 comprises 15 residues. Per the germline V gene, CDR1 is SNHLY and CDR2 is FYNNEI. Trimming pared 6 bases from V and 0 bases from J, leaving 13 bases between. This CDR3 reads CASSYFGDSTDTQYF. CDR3 nucleotides: TGTGCCAGCAGCTACTTTGGGGACAGCACAGATACGCAGTATTTT.

This clonotype appeared many times. The V gene is TRBV4-2, the J gene TRBJ1-2, with D tentatively TRBD1 (5 bases). With 8 bases removed from V and 3 bases from J, the gap between germline ends came to 10 bases. Germline V lookup: CDR1 LGHNA, CDR2 YNFKEQ. This CDR3 contains 12 residues. DNA of the CDR3: TGTGCCAGCGGGGGAGGTGACTATGGCTACACCTTC. Translating it yields CASGGGDYGYTF.

This clonotype turned up a few times. The chain is built from TRBV3-1 and TRBJ1-1; a possible D gene is TRBD1 (6 bases). The CDR3 is 15 amino acids. Per the germline V gene, CDR1 is LGHDT and CDR2 is YNNKEL (reference sequence). The V gene lost 7 bases and the J gene lost 10 bases, with 25 bases spanning the gap. The CDR3 reads CASTHPGGGREGAFF. Here the CDR3 DNA reads TGTGCCAGCACCCACCCCGGGGGCGGACGCGAGGGAGCTTTCTTT.

This clonotype was seen ten or more times. The chain carries TRBV7-9 and TRBJ1-5; 10 nucleotides line up with TRBD1. Trimming removed 5 bases from V and 7 bases from J; junction bases left unmatched: 8. Germline CDR1 SEHNR, CDR2 FQNEAQ (reference sequence). The CDR3 has 15 residues. The CDR3 is CASSLGTGVGQPQHF. The CDR3 DNA sequence: TGTGCCAGCAGCCTAGGGACAGGGGTAGGCCAGCCCCAGCATTTT.

In its sample, this clonotype was seen many times. This chain links TRBV6-5 with TRBJ2-3; TRBD2 aligns across 7 bases. CDR1 is MNHEY and CDR2 is SVGAGI in the germline V gene. This CDR3 spans 17 amino acids. V gave up 5 bases and J gave up 2 bases; unmatched junction bases: 13. The CDR3, as DNA: TGTGCCAGCAGTCGCTCCGGACTAGTGGGGATCACAGATACGCAGTATTTT. Its protein product is CASSRSGLVGITDTQYF.

This clonotype appeared many times. The chain links TRBV25-1 to TRBJ2-5; D unresolved. This CDR3 region has 12 residues. V was shortened by 5 bases and J by 1 base, with 5 bases between the two germline ends. Germline V gene data show CDR1 as MGHDK and CDR2 as SYGVNS. CDR3 DNA: TGTGCCAGCAGTCGGTCCCAAGAGACCCAGTACTTC. It translates to CASSRSQETQYF.

This clonotype was recorded at least ten times. V gene TRBV5-1 combines with J gene TRBJ1-1; D might be TRBD1 (5 bases). Trimming cost V 2 bases and J 0 bases, with 11 bases left between them. CDR1 and CDR2 (germline): SGHRS, YFSETQ. The CDR3 runs 15 residues. As DNA, the CDR3 is TGCGCCAGCAGCTTAGCGGGGGTGCTGAACACTGAAGCTTTCTTT. Its translation is CASSLAGVLNTEAFF.

There are many counts of this clonotype. J is TRBJ2-3 and V is TRBV15; TRBD1 or TRBD2 may be the D gene (6 bases each). Trimming took 4 bases from V and 2 from J, leaving 10 bases between them. The CDR3 has 14 amino acids. Germline assignment: CDR1 LNHNV and CDR2 YYDKDF (reference sequence). The CDR3 region has the DNA TGTGCCACCAGCATTTGGGGGGCCACAGATACGCAGTATTTT. Its protein is CATSIWGATDTQYF.

This clonotype has a handful of counts. The chain links TRBV7-2 to TRBJ2-1; D possibly corresponds to TRBD1 (5 bases). Germline V gene sequence: CDR1 SGHTA, CDR2 FQGNSA. With 3 bases removed from V and 7 bases from J, the gap between germline ends came to 19 bases. The CDR3 runs 16 residues. The CDR3 region has the DNA TGTGCCAGCAGCTTGTCCGGTGGGGTGGGGCAGAATGAGCAGTTCTTC. Amino acid sequence: CASSLSGGVGQNEQFF.

This clonotype came up many times. The chain is built from TRBV20-1 and TRBJ1-6; D possibly corresponds to TRBD1 (6 bases). The CDR3 extends over 14 amino acids. Germline V gene data show CDR1 as DFQATT and CDR2 as SNEGSKA (reference sequence). V dropped 5 bases and J dropped 7 bases, with 15 bases sitting between them. CDR3 region: CSAGRTGSNSPLHF. DNA of the CDR3: TGCAGTGCTGGGAGAACAGGGAGCAATTCACCCCTCCACTTT.

This clonotype showed up many times. V is TRBV12-3 or TRBV12-4 and J is TRBJ1-1; TRBD1 might be the D (5 bases). The CDR3 has 14 residues. Trimming shortened V by 6 bases and J by 0 bases, and 11 bases separated the two germline ends. The CDR3 loop reads CASSPGPMNTEAFF. As DNA, the CDR3 is TGTGCCAGCAGCCCGGGACCGATGAACACTGAAGCTTTCTTT.

In this sample, this clonotype turned up many times. The CDR3 region has the DNA TGCGCCAGCAGCTTGGCGTCGTTCCGCCAAGAGACCCAGTACTTC. It specifies CASSLASFRQETQYF. The chain employs TRBV5-1 and TRBJ2-5; no firm D call. The CDR3 has 15 amino acids. The germline V gene has CDR1 SGHRS and CDR2 YFSETQ. Trimming stripped 0 bases from V and 1 base from J, with 10 bases between.

Ten or more counts support this clonotype. This chain links TRBV4-1 with TRBJ2-1; 11 bases are shared with TRBD2. Germline CDR1 and CDR2: MGHRA and YSYEKL. V was pared by 1 base and J by 5 bases, with 7 bases of the junction left unmatched. The CDR3 consists of 17 residues. Here the CDR3 reads CASSQGLAGGRNNEQFF. The CDR3 nucleotides are TGCGCCAGCAGCCAAGGGCTAGCGGGGGGACGGAACAATGAGCAGTTCTTC.

This clonotype was observed many times. This chain connects TRBV5-1 to TRBJ2-5; D possibly corresponds to TRBD2 (6 bases). This CDR3 contains 14 residues. CDR1 and CDR2 (germline): SGHRS, YFSETQ. With 2 bases removed from V and 5 bases from J, the gap between germline ends came to 13 bases. Written as DNA, the CDR3 is TGCGCCAGCAGCTTCGGGGGAAATGGGGAGACCCAGTACTTC. Residues: CASSFGGNGETQYF.

The V call is TRBV5-6, the J call TRBJ2-7, with D maybe TRBD1 (6 bases). V gave up 4 bases and J gave up 3 bases, with 20 bases separating them. Germline CDR1 and CDR2: SGHDT and YYEEEE. CDR3 length equals 16 residues. The CDR3 bases are TGTGCCAGCAGCCATAGTAGTTGGGGACACAACTACGAGCAGTACTTC. Translated: CASSHSSWGHNYEQYF.

V is TRBV10-3 and J is TRBJ1-1; no definite D call. The CDR3 is 14 amino acids. Germline loops: CDR1 ENHRY, CDR2 SYGVKD. The V end was cut by 6 bases, the J end by 1 base, with 12 bases between. The CDR3 sequence is CAIRATDQNTEAFF. CDR3 DNA sequence: TGTGCCATCAGAGCTACAGACCAGAACACTGAAGCTTTCTTT.

This clonotype was seen repeatedly, ten times or more. The V gene is TRBV7-2, the J gene TRBJ1-2; 7 bases agree with TRBD1. V lost 5 bases to trimming and J lost 2 bases; unmatched junction nucleotides: 8. Germline V gene sequence: CDR1 SGHTA, CDR2 FQGNSA. This CDR3 comprises 15 residues. CDR3 protein: CASSTDPGQNYGYTF. Written as DNA, the CDR3 is TGTGCCAGCAGCACAGACCCGGGACAGAACTATGGCTACACCTTC.

Of note for this clonotype: Possible read error: a much larger clone is one base away. This chain connects TRBV7-9 to TRBJ1-2, with a weak D call TRBD1 (6 bases). Germline values: CDR1 SEHNR, CDR2 FQNEAQ (reference sequence). The CDR3 covers 13 residues. With 5 bases removed from V and 4 bases from J, the gap between germline ends came to 11 bases. The CDR3 sequence is CASSNRTAYGYTF. The CDR3, as DNA: TGTGCCAGCAGCAATCGGACAGCCTATGGCTACACCTTC.

Many counts were recorded for this clonotype. DNA of the CDR3: TGTGCCAGCAGCTCCGGGGAGAACACTGAAGCTTTCTTT. Translated: CASSSGENTEAFF. The chain joins TRBV7-3 to TRBJ1-1, with unresolved D. The germline gives CDR1 SGHTA, CDR2 FQGTGA. The CDR3 covers 13 residues. Trimming left V 4 bases short and J 1 base short, with 7 bases between.

The sample holds many counts of this clonotype. The chain combines TRBV7-2 with TRBJ2-3; 13 bases are shared with TRBD2. The CDR3 extends over 16 amino acids. Trimming cost V 1 base and J 7 bases; bases outside gene matches: 5. The germline gives CDR1 SGHTA, CDR2 FQGNSA. In DNA form, the CDR3 reads TGTGCCAGCAGCTTAGGACTAGCGGGGGGTTCGAATACGCAGTATTTT. It codes for CASSLGLAGGSNTQYF.

This clonotype was found many times. The chain joins TRBV20-1 to TRBJ2-7; a possible D gene is TRBD1 (6 bases). Trimming removed 4 bases from V and 2 bases from J, with 18 bases in between. The germline V gene encodes CDR1 DFQATT and CDR2 SNEGSKA (reference sequence). This CDR3 is 15 amino acids long. The CDR3 nucleotides read TGCAGTGCTATAGACCGGGACAAAACTCCCTACGAGCAGTACTTC. Protein product: CSAIDRDKTPYEQYF.